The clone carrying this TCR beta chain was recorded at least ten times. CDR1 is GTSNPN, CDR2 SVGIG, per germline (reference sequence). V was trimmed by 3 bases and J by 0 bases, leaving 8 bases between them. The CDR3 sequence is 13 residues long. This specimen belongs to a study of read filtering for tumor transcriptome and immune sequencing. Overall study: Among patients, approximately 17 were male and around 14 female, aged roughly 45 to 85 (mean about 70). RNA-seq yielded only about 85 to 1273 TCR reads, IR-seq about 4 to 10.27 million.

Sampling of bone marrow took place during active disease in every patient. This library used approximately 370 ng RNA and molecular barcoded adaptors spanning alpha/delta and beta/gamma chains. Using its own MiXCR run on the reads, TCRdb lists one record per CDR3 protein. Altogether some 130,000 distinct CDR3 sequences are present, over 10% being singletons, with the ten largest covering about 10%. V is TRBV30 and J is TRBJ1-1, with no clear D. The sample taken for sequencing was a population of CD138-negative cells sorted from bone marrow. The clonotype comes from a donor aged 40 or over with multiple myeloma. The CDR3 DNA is TGTGCCTGGAGAAGGCGGGTGAACACTGAAGCTTTCTTT. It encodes CAWRRRVNTEAFF.